These 2 T cell receptor beta chains were all obtained from the same sample, sequenced in a study of cytomegalovirus exposure and HLA in healthy donors (TCRdb year 2017). Library construction relied on the immunoSEQ multiplex PCR assay. A mixture of 60 forward primers for TCR Vbeta segments and 13 reverse primers for TCR Jbeta segments was used in the multiplex PCR. This is the immuneACCESS table as TCRdb keeps it, with only in-frame sequences that have V and J called. A part of the clones is gone; compared with another copy, unresolved V genes explain less than half, and the rest is unexplained. The sample table records 150,000 to 200,000 clones; approximately 80% of these occur just once. The ten largest clones represent 2.2% of the sample. Material for sequencing was PBMCs. These receptor sequences come from a woman in her twenties or thirties in good health and CMV-seronegative.

This rearrangement joins TRBV20-1 to TRBJ1-2; D unresolved. Germline-derived CDR1 and CDR2 are DFQATT and SNEGSKA (reference sequence). CDR3 length: 11 residues. The V end lost 6 bases, the J end lost 8 bases, and 13 bases lay between the germline ends. In nucleotides, the CDR3 is TGCAGTGCCCAGGAACTTGAGGGCTACACCTTC. As protein: CSAQELEGYTF.

The sample holds one count of this clone. The chain carries TRBV6-5 and TRBJ2-2; 9 bases are a match to TRBD1. Germline V gene data show CDR1 as MNHEY and CDR2 as SVGAGI. The CDR3 is 15 residues long. V shed 5 bases, J shed 1 base, and the junction held 2 bases outside the gene matches. Written as DNA, the CDR3 is TGTGCCAGCAGTGCGGACAGGGGGAACACCGGGGAGCTGTTTTTT. Protein product: CASSADRGNTGELFF.